This T cell receptor (beta chain) is from a study of beta chain features in type 1 diabetes. Study results and caveats: Still unanswered here is whether HLA type influences TCRB rearrangement. Cells with high TCR expression could be over-represented when cDNA is sequenced.

A remark on this clone: The antigen is not known.

The CDR3 spans 15 residues. Germline assignment: CDR1 SGHAT and CDR2 FQNNGV. V was clipped by 3 bases and J by 7 bases; unmatched bases: 9. Sorting that relied on CD45RO/CCR7/CD25/CD127/CD95/CD27 yielded CD4+ naive, central memory, regulatory and stem cell-like memory cells. Purities over 95% were achieved in all sorted populations. The authors reverse transcribed all of the isolated RNA, so sequencing captured expressed TCRB transcripts. Measured with immunoSEQ multiplex PCR; TCRdb has only the in-frame clones, and not every one. Of 350,000 to 400,000 clones in the sample, approximately 16% are singletons; the top ten hold around 0.02%.

The TCR was taken from a woman aged 18 to 35 in good health. Sequenced sample: naive CD4+ T cells from blood. This chain uses TRBV11-2 with TRBJ1-2, with 9 nucleotides matching TRBD1. The CDR3 nucleotides read TGTGCCAGCAGCTTCCCCCCGGGACAGGGACTTGGCTACACCTTC. Translation: CASSFPPGQGLGYTF.